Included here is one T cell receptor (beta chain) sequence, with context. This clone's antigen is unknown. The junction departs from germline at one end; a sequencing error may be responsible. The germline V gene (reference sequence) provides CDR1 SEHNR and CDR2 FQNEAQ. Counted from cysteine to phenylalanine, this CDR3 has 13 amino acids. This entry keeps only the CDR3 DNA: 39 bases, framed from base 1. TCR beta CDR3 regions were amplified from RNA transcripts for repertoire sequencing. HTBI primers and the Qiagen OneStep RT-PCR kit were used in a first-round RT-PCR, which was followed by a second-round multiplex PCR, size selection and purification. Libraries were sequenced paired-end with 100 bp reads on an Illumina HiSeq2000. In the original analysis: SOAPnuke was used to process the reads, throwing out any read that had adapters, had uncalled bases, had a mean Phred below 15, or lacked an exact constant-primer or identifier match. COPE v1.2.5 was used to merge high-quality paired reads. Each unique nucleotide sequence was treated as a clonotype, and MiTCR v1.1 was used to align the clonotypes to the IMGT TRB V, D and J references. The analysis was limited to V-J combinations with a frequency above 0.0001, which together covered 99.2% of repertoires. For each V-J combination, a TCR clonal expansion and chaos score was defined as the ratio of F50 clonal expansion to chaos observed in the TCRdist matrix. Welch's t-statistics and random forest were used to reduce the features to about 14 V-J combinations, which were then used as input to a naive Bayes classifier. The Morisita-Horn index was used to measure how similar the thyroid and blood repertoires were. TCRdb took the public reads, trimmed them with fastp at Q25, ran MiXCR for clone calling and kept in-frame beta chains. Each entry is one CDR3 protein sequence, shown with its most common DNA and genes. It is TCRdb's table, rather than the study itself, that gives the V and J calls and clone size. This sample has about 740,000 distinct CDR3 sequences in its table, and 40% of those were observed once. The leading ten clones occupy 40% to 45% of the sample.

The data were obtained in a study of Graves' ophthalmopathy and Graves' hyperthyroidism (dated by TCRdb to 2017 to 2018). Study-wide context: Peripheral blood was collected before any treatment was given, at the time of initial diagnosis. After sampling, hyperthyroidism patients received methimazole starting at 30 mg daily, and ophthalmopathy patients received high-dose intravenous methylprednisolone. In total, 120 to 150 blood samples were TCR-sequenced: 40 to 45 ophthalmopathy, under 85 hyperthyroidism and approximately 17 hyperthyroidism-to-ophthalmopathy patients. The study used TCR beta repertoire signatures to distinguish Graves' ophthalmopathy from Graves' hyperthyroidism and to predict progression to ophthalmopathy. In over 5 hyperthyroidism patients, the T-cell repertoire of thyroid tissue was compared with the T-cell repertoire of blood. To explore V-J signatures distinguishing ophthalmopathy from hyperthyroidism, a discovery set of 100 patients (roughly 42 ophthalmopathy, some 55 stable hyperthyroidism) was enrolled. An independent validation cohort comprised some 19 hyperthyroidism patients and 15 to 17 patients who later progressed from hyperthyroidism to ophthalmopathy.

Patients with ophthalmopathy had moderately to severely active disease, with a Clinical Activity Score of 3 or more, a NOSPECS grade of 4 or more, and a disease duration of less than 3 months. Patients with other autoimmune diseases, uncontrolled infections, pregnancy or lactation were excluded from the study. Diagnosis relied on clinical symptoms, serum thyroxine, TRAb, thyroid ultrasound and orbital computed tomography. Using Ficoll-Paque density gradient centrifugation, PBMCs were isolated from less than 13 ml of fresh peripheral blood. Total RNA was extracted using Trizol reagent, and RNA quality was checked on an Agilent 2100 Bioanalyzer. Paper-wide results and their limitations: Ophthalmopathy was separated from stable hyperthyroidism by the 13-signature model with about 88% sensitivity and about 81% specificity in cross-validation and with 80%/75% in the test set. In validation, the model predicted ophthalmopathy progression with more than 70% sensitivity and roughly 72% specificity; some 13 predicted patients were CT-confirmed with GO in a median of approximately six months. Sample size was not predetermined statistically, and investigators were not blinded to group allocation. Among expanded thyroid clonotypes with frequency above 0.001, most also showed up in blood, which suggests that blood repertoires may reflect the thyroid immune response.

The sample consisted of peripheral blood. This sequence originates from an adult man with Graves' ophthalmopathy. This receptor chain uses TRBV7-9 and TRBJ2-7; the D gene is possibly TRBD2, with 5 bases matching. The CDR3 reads CASGLPGGYEQYF. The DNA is TGTGCCAGCGGCTTACCAGGAGGTTACGAGCAGTACTTC. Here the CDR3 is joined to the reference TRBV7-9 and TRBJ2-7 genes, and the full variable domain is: DTGVSQNPRHKITKRGQNVTFRCDPISEHNRLYWYRQTLGQGPEFLTYFQNEAQLEKSRLLSDRFSAERPKGSFSTLEIQRTEQGDSAMYLCASGLPGGYEQYFGPGTRLTVT.